The T cell receptor (beta chain) under discussion was sequenced for a study of blood T cell repertoires in COVID-19 (dated by TCRdb to 2020 to 2022). About the study as a whole: For ImmuneRACE Cohort 3, a participant was defined as recovered based on two consecutive negative NP/OP PCR tests, clearance by a healthcare professional, or resolution of symptoms. Collaborator samples came from the United States, Italy and Spain and covered acute and convalescent phases of COVID-19. The material from the prospective study consisted of cDNA or gDNA derived from T cells, B-cell-depleted T cells, or PBMCs. The dataset comprised deeply sampled blood TCRbeta repertoires from subjects exposed to, actively infected with, or recovered from COVID-19. A freely available public database, intended as a resource for researchers studying the immune response to SARS-CoV-2, is where the repertoires were released. The samples were drawn from two sources: the first 160 participants of the ongoing ImmuneRACE study, and fewer than 1,500 subjects contributed by 6 global collaborators. HLA class I and class II types, where available, came from metadata supplied by the sample provider rather than from assay-based typing. The sample metadata nearly always contained a de-identified subject ID, COVID-19 status, age in years and sex. General study outcomes and caveats: How much clinical and demographic metadata was included differed by source and by participant, and the metadata was provided uncurated.

The immunoSEQ Assay, a bias-controlled multiplex PCR, was used to amplify TCRbeta CDR3 regions from genomic DNA. On the study's bioinformatics: Nucleated cell counts per sample were estimated from amplification of reference gene primers within the assay. To quantify the absolute abundance of each unique TCRbeta CDR3 rearrangement, sequence reads were collapsed and filtered. Productive Simpson clonality was computed per sample as the square root of Simpson's diversity index over productive rearrangements. The source is immuneACCESS, and TCRdb retained only in-frame sequences with V and J called. Part of the clones is not carried over; for the studies checked, unresolved V genes explain less than half of this, and the remainder is unexplained. D and trimming were read from the DNA, whereas the V and J calls and clone size are those reported in that table. For this sample the table gives about 150,000 clones, of which 65% to 80% were detected only once. Of the sample, roughly 19% falls within the top ten clones.

This clone has a count of ten or more. What this receptor recognizes is not known. No much larger clonotype is one base removed from it; base qualities were not supplied. Participants in the prospective study were aged 18 to 89 years, lived in some 24 United States geographic areas, and enrolled through a virtual design. To assign participants to cohorts, the prospective study relied on clinical history that participants themselves reported in a screening survey and a study questionnaire. Mobile phlebotomists in the prospective study collected whole blood, serum and a nasopharyngeal or oropharyngeal swab from every participant. Additional blood draws and questionnaires over an approximately two-month period could optionally be provided by prospective study participants. Before DNA extraction, prospective study blood samples were shipped either frozen or at room temperature. The junction carries 13 bases between V and J, which are trimmed by 1 base and 2 bases respectively. Inclusive of the bounding cysteine and phenylalanine, the CDR3 is 15 residues long. Only the CDR3 DNA is retained, 45 bases long and in frame from the first base. From a lookup of the germline V gene, CDR1 and CDR2 are SGHRS and YFSETQ.

Sequenced: PBMCs or T cells enriched from blood (not recorded which). The receptor comes from a woman in her 70s in a cohort exposed to, infected with or recovered from COVID-19 (not recorded which). The rearrangement combines TRBV5-1 with TRBJ2-7; a tentative D call is TRBD1 (6 bases match). The bases are TGCGCCAGCAGCTTGTGGGCAGGGGCCACCTACGAGCAGTACTTC. It translates to CASSLWAGATYEQYF.